The 28 T cell receptor beta chains below come from one sample, sequenced in a study of CD8+ T cells in alopecia areata. Extracted RNA was reverse transcribed, and the resulting cDNA served as sequencing template. Clones were read by immunoSEQ multiplex PCR, and TCRdb kept only the in-frame ones, dropping some. Seen here are more than 110,000 clones, roughly 80% observed once, and the top ten hold roughly 25%. As to treatment: oral pan-JAK inhibitor, 5-10 mg twice daily. The starting material was CD8+ T cells sorted from blood, obtained at week 4, from a patient treated with tofacitinib. Receptor source: a human donor with alopecia areata.

The V and J genes are TRBV27 and TRBJ2-7; 8 bases fit TRBD1. This CDR3 comprises 14 residues. The germline gives CDR1 MNHEY, CDR2 SMNVEV (reference sequence). V gave up 6 bases and J gave up 4 bases; unmatched junction bases: 8. Here the CDR3 DNA reads TGTGCCAGCAGCCCGGGACAGGCTTTTTACGAGCAGTACTTC. Protein sequence: CASSPGQAFYEQYF.

The chain carries TRBV10-3 and TRBJ2-7; D not certain. CDR3 length: 13 residues. Deletions cut 0 bases from V and 3 bases from J, with 6 bases between. The germline V gene has CDR1 ENHRY and CDR2 SYGVKD. The CDR3 reads CAISESYSYEQYF. DNA of the CDR3: TGTGCCATCAGTGAGTCGTACAGCTACGAGCAGTACTTC.

The V and J genes are TRBV6-5 and TRBJ2-1; D is unresolved. Trimming pared 2 bases from V and 12 bases from J, leaving 14 bases between. This CDR3 comprises 13 residues. Germline assignment: CDR1 MNHEY and CDR2 SVGAGI. The CDR3 nucleotides read TGTGCCAGCAGTTACGGGTTGCCCTCGGGGCAGTTCTTC. Its protein product is CASSYGLPSGQFF.

The chain uses TRBV7-9 and TRBJ2-3, with 9 bases fitting TRBD2. The germline V gene has CDR1 SEHNR and CDR2 FQNEAQ (reference sequence). The CDR3 runs 15 residues. Trimming took 5 bases from V and 3 from J; bases not matched to a gene: 6. CDR3 region: CASSQIAGGTDTQYF. CDR3 DNA: TGTGCCAGCAGCCAGATCGCGGGGGGGACAGATACGCAGTATTTT.

The rearrangement links TRBV7-2 to TRBJ2-1, with 7 bases lining up with TRBD1. The CDR3 is made up of 16 amino acids. CDR1 SGHTA and CDR2 FQGNSA come from the germline V gene. V dropped 5 bases and J dropped 0; count of bases not matched to a gene: 7. The CDR3 loop is CASSARQGSSYNEQFF. Written as DNA, the CDR3 is TGTGCCAGCAGCGCCCGACAGGGAAGCTCCTACAATGAGCAGTTCTTC.

This chain links TRBV2 with TRBJ2-2, with 7 nucleotides matching TRBD1. Germline V gene data show CDR1 as SNHLY and CDR2 as FYNNEI. The V segment lost 11 bases and the J segment 7 bases; nucleotides outside the gene matches: 13. This CDR3 region has 14 residues. The CDR3: CARTGTEGFGELFF. The CDR3 DNA sequence: TGTGCCCGCACCGGGACAGAAGGGTTCGGGGAGCTGTTTTTT.

The chain combines TRBV7-8 with TRBJ2-2, with 12 bases identical to TRBD2. The junction had 2 bases not matched to a gene; V was cut back by 2 bases and J by 4 bases. The CDR3 is 16 amino acids. Germline assignment: CDR1 SGHVS and CDR2 FQNEAQ. The CDR3 region has the DNA TGTGCCAGCAGCTTATGGACTAGCGGGGTCACCGGGGAGCTGTTTTTT. Its protein is CASSLWTSGVTGELFF.

This chain joins TRBV4-1 and TRBJ2-3, with TRBD2 matching 8 bases. CDR3 length: 16 residues. J lost 5 bases, V lost 1 base, and 8 bases had no gene match. The V gene's germline CDR1 is MGHRA and CDR2 YSYEKL. CDR3 amino acids: CASSQVPGGFKDTQYF. The CDR3 DNA follows: TGCGCCAGCAGCCAAGTCCCGGGGGGGTTCAAAGATACGCAGTATTTT.

The chain combines TRBV5-6 with TRBJ2-1; 9 bases are shared with TRBD2. The CDR3 covers 15 residues. V lost 3 bases, J lost 2 bases, and 3 bases stayed unmatched. Germline loops: CDR1 SGHDT, CDR2 YYEEEE. The CDR3 here is CASSSLAGTYNEQFF. CDR3 DNA sequence: TGTGCCAGCAGCTCCCTAGCGGGGACCTACAATGAGCAGTTCTTC.

This chain's CDR3 is CASSSPAARGLQETQYF. CDR3 nucleotides: TGTGCCAGCAGCTCACCAGCTGCTCGGGGTCTCCAAGAGACCCAGTACTTC. This rearrangement joins TRBV7-2 to TRBJ2-5; TRBD2 is a possible D gene (5 bases). Trimming took 4 bases from V and 1 from J, leaving 19 bases between them. The length of the CDR3 is 17 residues. Germline CDR1 and CDR2: SGHTA and FQGNSA.

With regard to this clone: The same CDR3 can be traced to other DNA sequences in this sample. This chain uses TRBV7-2 with TRBJ2-3, with 9 bases identical to TRBD2. Looked up from germline, CDR1 is SGHTA and CDR2 is FQGNSA. The CDR3 totals 15 residues. After removal of 5 bases from V and 0 bases from J, the junction contained 3 bases not matched to a gene. CDR3 nucleotides: TGTGCCAGCAGCCTGGGACTAGCTAGCACAGATACGCAGTATTTT. Protein product: CASSLGLASTDTQYF.

The rearrangement joins TRBV5-1 to TRBJ1-5, with 7 bases aligning to TRBD1. V trimming: 7 bases; J trimming: 1 base; junction bases outside the gene matches: 11. The CDR3 loop spans 16 amino acids. Germline V gene lookup returns CDR1 SGHRS and CDR2 YFSETQ. The CDR3 sequence is CASRPGGGASNQPQHF. The CDR3 DNA reads TGCGCCAGCCGCCCGGGAGGGGGCGCGAGCAATCAGCCCCAGCATTTT.

The rearrangement uses TRBV7-8 and TRBJ1-6; a weak D match, TRBD1 (6 bases). This CDR3 spans 18 amino acids. Germline V gene data show CDR1 as SGHVS and CDR2 as FQNEAQ. V lost 2 bases, J lost 4 bases, and 18 bases lay in between. CDR3 sequence (DNA): TGTGCCAGCAGCTTAAAGGGAGCCGGTGGGACATATAATTCACCCCTCCACTTT. As protein: CASSLKGAGGTYNSPLHF.

This clone is a singleton in its sample. The chain links TRBV30 to TRBJ1-1, with TRBD1 as a possible D gene (5 bases). From germline, CDR1 is GTSNPN and CDR2 SVGIG (reference sequence). This CDR3 has 15 residues. V was pared by 1 base and J by 0 bases, with 12 bases between. The CDR3 here is CAWSAGQDMNTEAFF. The CDR3 DNA reads as TGTGCCTGGAGTGCCGGACAAGACATGAACACTGAAGCTTTCTTT.

The chain couples TRBV5-1 to TRBJ2-3, with D tentatively TRBD1 (6 bases). This CDR3 has 15 residues. CDR1 and CDR2 from the germline V gene are SGHRS and YFSETQ. V lost 5 bases and J 6 bases, leaving 19 bases between the germline ends. As DNA, the CDR3 is TGCGCCAGCAGTCTTCATCAGGGGCTCGGCGATACGCAGTATTTT. Residues: CASSLHQGLGDTQYF.

V gene TRBV5-1 combines with J gene TRBJ1-1; D is unresolved. The ends were cut back, 4 bases at V and 3 bases at J, with 10 bases in the middle. This CDR3 region has 13 residues. Per the germline V gene, CDR1 is SGHRS and CDR2 is YFSETQ. In nucleotides, the CDR3 is TGCGCCAGCAGCCCGAACAGTTACACTGAAGCTTTCTTT. It is translated as CASSPNSYTEAFF.

V and J are TRBV4-2 and TRBJ1-2, with 7 bases fitting TRBD1. The CDR3 loop spans 13 amino acids. V lost 5 bases, J lost 2 bases, and 2 bases stayed unmatched. Per germline, CDR1 LGHNA and CDR2 YNFKEQ. CDR3 nucleotides: TGTGCCAGCAGCTTGGGACAGAACTATGGCTACACCTTC. It translates to CASSLGQNYGYTF.

The V and J genes are TRBV7-6 and TRBJ2-1, with 13 bases aligning to TRBD2. CDR3 length: 18 amino acids. CDR1 is SGHVS and CDR2 is FNYEAQ in the germline V gene. V trimming: 2 bases; J trimming: 3 bases; junction bases outside the gene matches: 7. CDR3 sequence reads: CASSLSTSGGAYYNEQFF. The DNA for the CDR3 is TGTGCCAGCAGCTTAAGCACTAGCGGGGGGGCTTACTACAATGAGCAGTTCTTC. Together with reference TRBV7-6 and TRBJ2-1, the CDR3 gives the full variable domain: GAGVSQSPRYKVTKRGQDVALRCDPISGHVSLYWYRQALGQGPEFLTYFNYEAQQDKSGLPNDRFSAERPEGSISTLTIQRTEQRDSAMYRCASSLSTSGGAYYNEQFFGPGTRLTVL.

The V and J genes are TRBV4-3 and TRBJ2-3; D might be TRBD2 (5 bases). Germline V gives CDR1 LGHNA, CDR2 YSLEER. This CDR3 has 16 amino acids. Trimming stripped 0 bases from V and 7 bases from J, with 17 bases between. CDR3 sequence reads: CASSQDWTPRMNTQYF. In nucleotides, the CDR3 is TGCGCCAGCAGCCAAGATTGGACTCCCCGTATGAATACGCAGTATTTT.

In its sample, this clone was seen a few times. The V call is TRBV11-2, the J call TRBJ2-1; D unclear. The CDR3 runs to 14 residues. CDR1 is SGHAT and CDR2 is FQNNGV in the germline V gene. V dropped 0 bases and J dropped 8 bases, with 11 bases sitting between them. The CDR3 reads CASSLDGQADEQFF. For the CDR3, the DNA is TGTGCCAGCAGCTTAGATGGCCAGGCCGATGAGCAGTTCTTC.

A single count supports this clone. The rearrangement links TRBV4-3 to TRBJ2-1; D is perhaps TRBD2 (5 bases). Trimming removed 0 bases at V and 5 bases at J, with 14 bases between. Germline-derived CDR1 and CDR2 are LGHNA and YSLEER. CDR3 size: 16 residues. The CDR3 DNA reads as TGCGCCAGCAGCCAAGATGGTACAACGAGGGACAATGAGCAGTTCTTC. This gives the protein CASSQDGTTRDNEQFF.

The chain carries TRBV5-6 and TRBJ1-1; TRBD1 might be the D (5 bases). Between the trimmed V and J ends, which lost 0 bases and 6 bases, there was a span of 6 bases. There are 12 residues in the CDR3. Germline CDR1 is SGHDT and CDR2 is YYEEEE. The CDR3 nucleotides read TGTGCCAGCAGCTTGGTCAGGGCTGAAGCTTTCTTT. Its translation is CASSLVRAEAFF. The whole variable domain, remainder taken from reference TRBV5-6 and TRBJ1-1, is DAGVTQSPTHLIKTRGQQVTLRCSPKSGHDTVSWYQQALGQGPQFIFQYYEEEERQRGNFPDRFSGHQFPNYSSELNVNALLLGDSALYLCASSLVRAEAFFGQGTRLTVV.

This chain links TRBV19 with TRBJ2-5; the D call may be TRBD1 or TRBD2 (6 bases each). V lost 7 bases and J 1 base, leaving 19 bases between the germline ends. The CDR3 runs 16 residues. CDR1 and CDR2 (germline): LNHDA, SQIVND (reference sequence). The chain's CDR3 is CASKGGDGGIQETQYF. CDR3 nucleotides: TGTGCCAGTAAGGGTGGTGACGGGGGCATCCAAGAGACCCAGTACTTC.

The chain combines TRBV29-1 with TRBJ2-3; 9 positions agree with TRBD2. Germline CDR1 SQVTM, CDR2 ANQGSEA. V lost 3 bases, J lost 0 bases, and 1 base stayed unmatched. This CDR3 is 14 amino acids long. The CDR3 loop reads CSVEAGGSTDTQYF. In nucleotides, the CDR3 is TGCAGCGTTGAGGCGGGGGGGAGCACAGATACGCAGTATTTT.

The gene calls are TRBV2 and TRBJ2-1; 7 bases fit TRBD2. Trimming took 8 bases from V and 3 from J; bases not matched to a gene: 7. In germline, CDR1 is SNHLY, CDR2 FYNNEI. The CDR3 length is 14 residues. The CDR3 reads CASPSSGGYNEQFF. DNA of the CDR3: TGTGCCAGCCCCTCTAGCGGAGGCTACAATGAGCAGTTCTTC.

This clone was observed a few times. The chain recombines TRBV4-1 with TRBJ2-3; TRBD2 matches 7 bases. This CDR3 spans 17 amino acids. Trimming cost V 4 bases and J 0 bases; bases outside gene matches: 10. Germline V CDR1 and CDR2: MGHRA, YSYEKL. CDR3 sequence (DNA): TGCGCCAGCAGCCTCGCGGGGGACGGGAGGAGCACAGATACGCAGTATTTT. Amino acids: CASSLAGDGRSTDTQYF.

This clone was detected a few times. The J gene is TRBJ2-5, the V gene TRBV7-9; TRBD2 agrees at 9 bases. The J segment lost 3 bases and the V segment lost 1 base, leaving 6 bases of the junction unmatched. Germline V CDR1 and CDR2: SEHNR, FQNEAQ (reference sequence). The CDR3 covers 16 residues. The CDR3 is CASSLGPSGDEETQYF. As DNA, the CDR3 is TGTGCCAGCAGCTTAGGACCTAGCGGGGACGAAGAGACCCAGTACTTC.

This clone was seen a few times. The chain couples TRBV11-2 to TRBJ2-2; D may be TRBD1 (6 bases). Germline CDR1 SGHAT, CDR2 FQNNGV. V was pared by 5 bases and J by 7 bases, with 14 bases between. CDR3 size: 14 residues. CDR3 residues: CASSVQGMGGELFF. The CDR3 nucleotides are TGTGCCAGCAGCGTACAGGGAATGGGCGGGGAGCTGTTTTTT.